These T cell receptor beta chains were read from a single sample in a study of blood T cells in healthy people across ages. TCRdb reprocessed the 5' RACE reads with MiXCR, giving one entry per CDR3 protein. The sample gives 630,000 or so distinct CDR3 sequences, approximately 29% of which show up once; 15% is in the top ten. The sequencing input was blood. Every receptor here comes from a woman older than 75 in good health. The CDR3 runs from the conserved cysteine through the conserved F or W. D genes are given only for firm matches. Clone size is not always given. Where it is, it says once, few, many or a class for expanded clones.

j_call: TRBJ2-1; d_call: TRBD2; clone_size: -; v_call: TRBV6-2/TRBV6-3; cdr3_nt: TGTGCCAGCAGGGACGGGAGGGGTTTATCCTACAATGAGCAGTTCTTC; cdr3_aa: CASRDGRGLSYNEQFF
j_call: TRBJ1-5; d_call: TRBD1; clone_size: -; v_call: TRBV27; cdr3_nt: TGTGCCAGCAGTGTCACGGGACAGGGTAATCAGCCCCAGCATTTT; cdr3_aa: CASSVTGQGNQPQHF
j_call: TRBJ1-2; d_call: TRBD1; clone_size: -; v_call: TRBV30; cdr3_nt: TGTGCCTGGAGTGTACGGGACAGGAGCAACTATGGCTACACCTTC; cdr3_aa: CAWSVRDRSNYGYTF
j_call: TRBJ2-5; d_call: -; clone_size: -; v_call: TRBV7-2; cdr3_nt: TGTGCCAGCAGCTTATCCTCTAGGTTGTACGGCGCCACGAGAGAGACCCAGTACTTC; cdr3_aa: CASSLSSRLYGATRETQYF
j_call: TRBJ2-5; d_call: TRBD2; clone_size: -; v_call: TRBV9; cdr3_nt: TGTGCCAGCAGCGCACATCTAGCGGGCCAAGAGACCCAGTACTTC; cdr3_aa: CASSAHLAGQETQYF
j_call: TRBJ2-7; d_call: TRBD2; clone_size: -; v_call: TRBV30; cdr3_nt: TGTGCCTGGAAGCGGGGGGGGGGCTACGAGCAGTACTTC; cdr3_aa: CAWKRGGGYEQYF
j_call: TRBJ1-2; d_call: -; clone_size: many; v_call: TRBV7-2; cdr3_nt: TGTGCCAGCAGCTTAGATATGGGGCAAGGCTACACCTTC; cdr3_aa: CASSLDMGQGYTF
j_call: TRBJ2-6; d_call: -; clone_size: many; v_call: TRBV14; cdr3_nt: TGTGCCAGCAGCCGAGAGGCGTTTGGGGTTACCTCTGGGGCCAACGTCCTGACTTTC; cdr3_aa: CASSREAFGVTSGANVLTF
j_call: TRBJ1-1; d_call: TRBD1; clone_size: -; v_call: TRBV29-1; cdr3_nt: TGCAGCGCTAGCAGGGGGGGTGGGACTGAAGCTTTCTTT; cdr3_aa: CSASRGGGTEAFF
j_call: TRBJ2-7; d_call: TRBD1; clone_size: many; v_call: TRBV29-1; cdr3_nt: TGCAGCGTCCAAGGCGGACAGGGCCCCGAGCAGTACTTC; cdr3_aa: CSVQGGQGPEQYF
j_call: TRBJ2-3; d_call: -; clone_size: few; v_call: TRBV30; cdr3_nt: TGTGCCTGGAGTGTACGTAGCGCCCGCACAGATACGCAGTATTTT; cdr3_aa: CAWSVRSARTDTQYF
j_call: TRBJ2-3; d_call: -; clone_size: many; v_call: TRBV5-1; cdr3_nt: TGCGCCAGCACTCTGGGACTCCGCACAGATACGCAGTATTTT; cdr3_aa: CASTLGLRTDTQYF
j_call: TRBJ1-1; d_call: -; clone_size: once; v_call: TRBV27; cdr3_nt: TGTGCCAGCAGTTTTTTTGGGGGTGAAGCTTTCTTT; cdr3_aa: CASSFFGGEAFF
j_call: TRBJ1-2; d_call: -; clone_size: few; v_call: TRBV18; cdr3_nt: TGTGCCAGCTCCCCGGACAACACCTATGGCTACACCTTC; cdr3_aa: CASSPDNTYGYTF
j_call: TRBJ2-3; d_call: -; clone_size: -; v_call: TRBV5-1; cdr3_nt: TGCGCCAGCAGCTTGGACGTAATGACAGATACGCAGTATTTT; cdr3_aa: CASSLDVMTDTQYF
j_call: TRBJ2-7; d_call: TRBD2; clone_size: many; v_call: TRBV20-1; cdr3_nt: TGCAGTGCTAGATCCCCGGGACTAGCGGGGGAGCAGTACTTC; cdr3_aa: CSARSPGLAGEQYF
j_call: TRBJ2-3; d_call: -; clone_size: -; v_call: TRBV12-3/TRBV12-4; cdr3_nt: TGTGCCAGCAGTGTAGGGAGAGGGGTCGCAGATACGCAGTATTTT; cdr3_aa: CASSVGRGVADTQYF
j_call: TRBJ2-7; d_call: -; clone_size: once; v_call: TRBV3-1; cdr3_nt: TGTGCCAGCTCCCATCTTGGTACCGCCTACGAGCAGTACTTC; cdr3_aa: CASSHLGTAYEQYF
j_call: TRBJ2-7; d_call: -; clone_size: many; v_call: TRBV6-6; cdr3_nt: TGTGCCAGCAGTACTCAGGGGTACGAGCAGTACTTC; cdr3_aa: CASSTQGYEQYF
j_call: TRBJ1-1; d_call: -; clone_size: -; v_call: TRBV9; cdr3_nt: TGTGCCAGCAGCCCATCCCCTTTAAGGGGGGACACTGAAGCTTTCTTT; cdr3_aa: CASSPSPLRGDTEAFF
j_call: TRBJ2-1; d_call: TRBD2; clone_size: -; v_call: TRBV5-1; cdr3_nt: TGCGTCAGCAGCACACTTACTAGCGGGGGTGGCGGTGAGCAGTTCTTC; cdr3_aa: CVSSTLTSGGGGEQFF
j_call: TRBJ2-6; d_call: -; clone_size: -; v_call: TRBV12-3/TRBV12-4; cdr3_nt: TGTGCCGGCAGTCTCCGCTCTGGGGCCAACGTCCTGACTTTC; cdr3_aa: CAGSLRSGANVLTF
j_call: TRBJ1-2; d_call: -; clone_size: many; v_call: TRBV7-9; cdr3_nt: TGTGCCAGCAGCTCGAAAGGGTCTGGCTACACCTTC; cdr3_aa: CASSSKGSGYTF
j_call: TRBJ2-1; d_call: TRBD2; clone_size: -; v_call: TRBV12-3/TRBV12-4; cdr3_nt: TGTGCCAGCAAGATCGGGGCTAGCGGCATCTACAATGAGCAGTTCTTC; cdr3_aa: CASKIGASGIYNEQFF
j_call: TRBJ1-1; d_call: TRBD1; clone_size: -; v_call: TRBV7-2; cdr3_nt: TGTGCCAGCAGCCCGGGACAGGGTTTGAACACTGAAGCTTTCTTT; cdr3_aa: CASSPGQGLNTEAFF
j_call: TRBJ2-5; d_call: -; clone_size: many; v_call: TRBV28; cdr3_nt: TGTGCCAGCAGTTTAACCGGCAGAAAAGAGACCCAGTACTTC; cdr3_aa: CASSLTGRKETQYF
j_call: TRBJ2-1; d_call: -; clone_size: few; v_call: TRBV5-1; cdr3_nt: TGCGCCAGCAGCTTTCAGGGTACCAATGAGCAGTTCTTC; cdr3_aa: CASSFQGTNEQFF
j_call: TRBJ2-2; d_call: -; clone_size: few; v_call: TRBV9; cdr3_nt: TGTGCCAGCAGCGTGACGGGGAGGACGGACACCGGGGAGCTGTTTTTT; cdr3_aa: CASSVTGRTDTGELFF
j_call: TRBJ2-7; d_call: -; clone_size: many; v_call: TRBV28; cdr3_nt: TGTGCCAGCAGTTCAAACCTTTACGAGCAGTACTTC; cdr3_aa: CASSSNLYEQYF
j_call: TRBJ1-1; d_call: -; clone_size: -; v_call: TRBV25-1; cdr3_nt: TGTGCCAGCAGTGAGTATCGGGGGCAGAACACTGAAGCTTTCTTT; cdr3_aa: CASSEYRGQNTEAFF
j_call: TRBJ2-4; d_call: TRBD1; clone_size: many; v_call: TRBV6-2/TRBV6-3; cdr3_nt: TGTGCCAGCAGCAGGAGGACAGGGGGCGGAGACATTCAGTACTTC; cdr3_aa: CASSRRTGGGDIQYF
j_call: TRBJ2-1; d_call: -; clone_size: -; v_call: TRBV20-1; cdr3_nt: TGCAGTGCCAGAGGGGGCGGGGGGTTATCCTACAATGAGCAGTTCTTC; cdr3_aa: CSARGGGGLSYNEQFF
j_call: TRBJ1-6; d_call: -; clone_size: many; v_call: TRBV20-1; cdr3_nt: TGCAGTGCTAGAGATCTGACAGCCCCTGATTCACCCCTCCACTTT; cdr3_aa: CSARDLTAPDSPLHF
j_call: TRBJ2-3; d_call: -; clone_size: many; v_call: TRBV20-1; cdr3_nt: TGCAGTGCTAGCACGGGTTGGCGTGCAGATACGCAGTATTTT; cdr3_aa: CSASTGWRADTQYF
j_call: TRBJ2-5; d_call: -; clone_size: -; v_call: TRBV14; cdr3_nt: TGTGCCAGCAGCCAGCTCCTCCAAGAGACCCAGTACTTC; cdr3_aa: CASSQLLQETQYF
j_call: TRBJ2-3; d_call: -; clone_size: -; v_call: TRBV20-1; cdr3_nt: TGCAGTGCTAAACAGCCCCTCCACACAGATACGCAGTATTTT; cdr3_aa: CSAKQPLHTDTQYF
j_call: TRBJ1-5; d_call: -; clone_size: -; v_call: TRBV7-8; cdr3_nt: TGTGCCAGCAGCTTGGGATCAGGGATAGGTCAGCCCCAGCATTTT; cdr3_aa: CASSLGSGIGQPQHF
j_call: TRBJ2-1; d_call: TRBD2; clone_size: many; v_call: TRBV20-1; cdr3_nt: TGCAGTGCCACTGGGACTAGCGGGGTTGGGGGGCAGTTCTTC; cdr3_aa: CSATGTSGVGGQFF
j_call: TRBJ1-2; d_call: -; clone_size: -; v_call: TRBV7-8; cdr3_nt: TGTGCCAGCAACTTAACAGACTATGGCCACACCTTC; cdr3_aa: CASNLTDYGHTF
j_call: TRBJ1-2; d_call: -; clone_size: many; v_call: TRBV7-2; cdr3_nt: TGTGCCAGCAGCTTAGCCCCGGGACGGATTAACTATGGCTACACCTTC; cdr3_aa: CASSLAPGRINYGYTF
j_call: TRBJ1-6; d_call: -; clone_size: -; v_call: TRBV5-6; cdr3_nt: TGTGCCAGCAGCTTGCTAAAGGGGACCTCTAGTTCACCCCTCCACTTT; cdr3_aa: CASSLLKGTSSSPLHF
j_call: TRBJ1-5; d_call: -; clone_size: -; v_call: TRBV12-3/TRBV12-4; cdr3_nt: TGTGCCAGCAGTTTGGAGGTTTTCAGCAATCAGCCCCAGCATTTT; cdr3_aa: CASSLEVFSNQPQHF
j_call: TRBJ2-3; d_call: TRBD2; clone_size: -; v_call: TRBV12-3/TRBV12-4; cdr3_nt: TGTGCCAGCAGGATGGCGGGGGGCACAGATGTGGAGTATTTT; cdr3_aa: CASRMAGGTDVEYF
j_call: TRBJ2-1; d_call: TRBD2; clone_size: many; v_call: TRBV7-2; cdr3_nt: TGTGCCAGCAGCTTAATGCGACTAGCGAGACATGAGCAGTTCTTC; cdr3_aa: CASSLMRLARHEQFF
j_call: TRBJ1-1; d_call: TRBD1; clone_size: -; v_call: TRBV2; cdr3_nt: TGTGCCAGCAGGGGGGACAGAGGCACTGAAGCTTTCTTT; cdr3_aa: CASRGDRGTEAFF
j_call: TRBJ1-1; d_call: -; clone_size: -; v_call: TRBV3-1; cdr3_nt: TGTGCCAGCAGCCGGCCCGAATTGAACACTGAAGCTTTCTTT; cdr3_aa: CASSRPELNTEAFF
j_call: TRBJ1-5; d_call: -; clone_size: -; v_call: TRBV30; cdr3_nt: TGTGCCTGTCAGCCCGATAGCAATCAGCCCCAGCATTTT; cdr3_aa: CACQPDSNQPQHF
j_call: TRBJ1-1; d_call: TRBD1; clone_size: -; v_call: TRBV24-1; cdr3_nt: TGTGCCACCAGTGATTCCGAGACAGGGCGCCCAGCTTTCTTT; cdr3_aa: CATSDSETGRPAFF
j_call: TRBJ2-5; d_call: -; clone_size: -; v_call: TRBV19; cdr3_nt: TGTGCCAGTACCCCCGGCCGGATAGGAGAGACCCAGTACTTC; cdr3_aa: CASTPGRIGETQYF
j_call: TRBJ1-2; d_call: -; clone_size: few; v_call: TRBV7-9; cdr3_nt: TGTGCCAGCAGCTTAGGGGTGGGGCCCCTGCCTCGTAACTATGGCTACACCTTC; cdr3_aa: CASSLGVGPLPRNYGYTF
j_call: TRBJ2-7; d_call: TRBD1; clone_size: few; v_call: TRBV27; cdr3_nt: TGTGCCAGCCGTCTTGCGGACAGGTCCTACGAGCAGTACTTC; cdr3_aa: CASRLADRSYEQYF
j_call: TRBJ2-5; d_call: -; clone_size: many; v_call: TRBV3-1; cdr3_nt: TGTGCCAGCAGCTCTTGGGACTCCGAGGTGACCCAGTACTTC; cdr3_aa: CASSSWDSEVTQYF